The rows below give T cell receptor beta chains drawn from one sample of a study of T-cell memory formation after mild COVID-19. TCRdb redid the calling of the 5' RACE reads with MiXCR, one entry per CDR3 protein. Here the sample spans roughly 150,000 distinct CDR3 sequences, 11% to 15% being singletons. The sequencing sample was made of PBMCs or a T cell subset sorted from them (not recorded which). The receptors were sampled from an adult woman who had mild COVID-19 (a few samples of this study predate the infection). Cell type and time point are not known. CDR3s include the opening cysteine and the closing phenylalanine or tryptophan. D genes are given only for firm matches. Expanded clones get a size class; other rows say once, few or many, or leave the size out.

CDR3aa: CASNEEGTGSYEQYF
CDR3nt: TGTGCCAGCAATGAAGAGGGGACAGGGTCCTACGAGCAGTACTTC
v_gene: TRBV6-5
d_gene: TRBD1
j_gene: TRBJ2-7
abundance: NA

CDR3aa: CAWSPGIVTSGYEQYF
CDR3nt: TGTGCCTGGAGTCCGGGCATAGTTACTAGCGGTTACGAGCAGTACTTC
v_gene: TRBV30
d_gene: TRBD2
j_gene: TRBJ2-7
abundance: once

CDR3aa: CASTAMASGSAYNEQFF
CDR3nt: TGTGCCAGCACCGCTATGGCGAGCGGGAGCGCCTACAATGAGCAGTTCTTC
v_gene: TRBV7-2
d_gene: TRBD2
j_gene: TRBJ2-1
abundance: NA

CDR3aa: CSVEEAGGETQYF
CDR3nt: TGCAGCGTTGAAGAGGCGGGGGGAGAGACCCAGTACTTC
v_gene: TRBV29-1
d_gene: TRBD2
j_gene: TRBJ2-5
abundance: few

CDR3aa: CASSVGGTTLDIQYF
CDR3nt: TGTGCCAGCAGCGTAGGTGGGACAACGCTGGACATTCAGTACTTC
v_gene: TRBV9
d_gene: NA
j_gene: TRBJ2-4
abundance: few

CDR3aa: CASSLLYGTSGTNSYEQYF
CDR3nt: TGCGCCAGCAGCTTGCTTTACGGGACTAGCGGGACAAATTCCTACGAGCAGTACTTC
v_gene: TRBV5-1
d_gene: TRBD2
j_gene: TRBJ2-7
abundance: few

CDR3aa: CASSLAWTQETQYF
CDR3nt: TGTGCCAGCAGCTTGGCTTGGACACAAGAGACCCAGTACTTC
v_gene: TRBV5-6
d_gene: NA
j_gene: TRBJ2-5
abundance: NA

CDR3aa: CASSQDDLTGGHYEQYF
CDR3nt: TGTGCCAGCAGCCAAGATGATTTGACGGGGGGCCACTACGAGCAGTACTTC
v_gene: TRBV4-2
d_gene: NA
j_gene: TRBJ2-7
abundance: many

CDR3aa: CASSLGTDHKGEQFF
CDR3nt: TGCGCCAGCAGCCTAGGGACAGACCATAAGGGTGAGCAGTTCTTC
v_gene: TRBV4-3
d_gene: TRBD1
j_gene: TRBJ2-1
abundance: many

CDR3aa: CASRTGTGSSYEQYF
CDR3nt: TGTGCCAGCAGAACCGGGACAGGGAGCTCCTACGAGCAGTACTTC
v_gene: TRBV2
d_gene: TRBD1
j_gene: TRBJ2-7
abundance: NA

CDR3aa: CASSYRRDEFEQYF
CDR3nt: TGTGCCAGCAGTTACCGGCGGGATGAATTCGAGCAGTACTTC
v_gene: TRBV6-6
d_gene: NA
j_gene: TRBJ2-7
abundance: NA

CDR3aa: CASSSDWGIYNEQFF
CDR3nt: TGTGCCAGCAGCTCAGATTGGGGAATTTACAATGAGCAGTTCTTC
v_gene: TRBV7-2
d_gene: NA
j_gene: TRBJ2-1
abundance: few

CDR3aa: CASSHAGGRRDTQYF
CDR3nt: TGTGCCAGCAGCCACGCGGGGGGCCGGCGAGATACGCAGTATTTT
v_gene: TRBV12-3/TRBV12-4
d_gene: TRBD2
j_gene: TRBJ2-3
abundance: NA

CDR3aa: CSALREQYF
CDR3nt: TGCAGCGCCCTTCGCGAGCAGTACTTC
v_gene: TRBV29-1
d_gene: NA
j_gene: TRBJ2-7
abundance: NA

CDR3aa: CASSGAPPGRQETQYF
CDR3nt: TGTGCCAGCAGCGGTGCGCCCCCAGGACGCCAAGAGACCCAGTACTTC
v_gene: TRBV7-8
d_gene: NA
j_gene: TRBJ2-5
abundance: NA

CDR3aa: CASSQLGGGAYEQYF
CDR3nt: TGCGCCAGCAGCCAACTCGGAGGGGGGGCCTACGAGCAGTACTTC
v_gene: TRBV4-1
d_gene: NA
j_gene: TRBJ2-7
abundance: NA

CDR3aa: CASSQDRGSTDTQYF
CDR3nt: TGCGCCAGCAGCCAAGATCGGGGTAGCACAGATACGCAGTATTTT
v_gene: TRBV4-1
d_gene: NA
j_gene: TRBJ2-3
abundance: few

CDR3aa: CASSVLGNGETQYF
CDR3nt: TGTGCCAGCAGCGTCCTCGGAAATGGGGAGACCCAGTACTTC
v_gene: TRBV27
d_gene: NA
j_gene: TRBJ2-5
abundance: few

CDR3aa: CATSDVEATGELFF
CDR3nt: TGTGCCACCAGTGACGTAGAAGCCACCGGGGAGCTGTTTTTT
v_gene: TRBV24-1
d_gene: NA
j_gene: TRBJ2-2
abundance: NA

CDR3aa: CASRPRWAGDTDTQYF
CDR3nt: TGTGCCAGCAGACCCCGTTGGGCGGGAGACACAGATACGCAGTATTTT
v_gene: TRBV12-3/TRBV12-4
d_gene: TRBD2
j_gene: TRBJ2-3
abundance: NA

CDR3aa: CASSHQDPGGNEQFF
CDR3nt: TGCGCCAGCAGCCACCAGGACCCCGGGGGGAATGAGCAGTTCTTC
v_gene: TRBV4-1
d_gene: TRBD2
j_gene: TRBJ2-1
abundance: few

CDR3aa: CASSQDSGTEQYF
CDR3nt: TGTGCCAGCAGCCAAGATTCTGGAACCGAGCAGTACTTC
v_gene: TRBV14
d_gene: NA
j_gene: TRBJ2-7
abundance: NA

CDR3aa: CASSSRDRTPYEQYF
CDR3nt: TGTGCCAGCAGCTCCCGGGACAGAACCCCCTACGAGCAGTACTTC
v_gene: TRBV7-9
d_gene: TRBD1
j_gene: TRBJ2-7
abundance: NA

CDR3aa: CASSQDRIAGVTVGDEQFF
CDR3nt: TGTGCCAGCAGCCAAGATCGGATAGCGGGAGTAACGGTGGGTGATGAGCAGTTCTTC
v_gene: TRBV4-2
d_gene: TRBD2
j_gene: TRBJ2-1
abundance: few

CDR3aa: CASSPSTGGMNTEAFF
CDR3nt: TGTGCCAGCAGTCCCTCGACAGGGGGTATGAACACTGAAGCTTTCTTT
v_gene: TRBV12-3/TRBV12-4
d_gene: TRBD1
j_gene: TRBJ1-1
abundance: NA

CDR3aa: CASSPSSRLGETQYF
CDR3nt: TGTGCCAGTAGCCCCTCGTCGAGGCTGGGAGAGACCCAGTACTTC
v_gene: TRBV19
d_gene: NA
j_gene: TRBJ2-5
abundance: NA

CDR3aa: CASSETSGSLDEQFF
CDR3nt: TGTGCCAGCAGCGAAACTAGCGGGAGTCTCGATGAGCAGTTCTTC
v_gene: TRBV9
d_gene: TRBD2
j_gene: TRBJ2-1
abundance: NA

CDR3aa: CSARRTSQGSIHILETQYF
CDR3nt: TGCAGTGCTCGCAGGACCTCCCAGGGGTCTATCCATATTCTGGAGACCCAGTACTTC
v_gene: TRBV20-1
d_gene: NA
j_gene: TRBJ2-5
abundance: many

CDR3aa: CASSQNSGGQETQYF
CDR3nt: TGTGCCAGCAGCCAAAATAGCGGGGGGCAAGAGACCCAGTACTTC
v_gene: TRBV4-2
d_gene: TRBD2
j_gene: TRBJ2-5
abundance: many

CDR3aa: CASSSDPATYEQYF
CDR3nt: TGTGCCAGCAGCTCTGATCCAGCGACCTACGAGCAGTACTTC
v_gene: TRBV9
d_gene: NA
j_gene: TRBJ2-7
abundance: NA

CDR3aa: CASSLAASGRIPDTQYF
CDR3nt: TGTGCCAGCAGCTTAGCAGCGAGCGGGAGAATACCAGATACGCAGTATTTT
v_gene: TRBV7-6
d_gene: TRBD2
j_gene: TRBJ2-3
abundance: few

CDR3aa: CASSYIPGSNTGELFF
CDR3nt: TGTGCCAGCAGTTACATACCGGGCTCCAACACCGGGGAGCTGTTTTTT
v_gene: TRBV7-9
d_gene: NA
j_gene: TRBJ2-2
abundance: few

CDR3aa: CASSISASENIQYF
CDR3nt: TGTGCCAGTAGTATTTCAGCGTCTGAAAACATTCAGTACTTC
v_gene: TRBV19
d_gene: NA
j_gene: TRBJ2-4
abundance: few

CDR3aa: CASSVPTEPQAYGYTF
CDR3nt: TGTGCCAGCAGTGTCCCGACAGAGCCTCAGGCCTATGGCTACACCTTC
v_gene: TRBV6-1
d_gene: NA
j_gene: TRBJ1-2
abundance: few

CDR3aa: CASSWEFFTSSDYYGYTF
CDR3nt: TGTGCCAGCAGTTGGGAGTTCTTTACGTCCTCGGATTACTATGGCTACACCTTC
v_gene: TRBV6-2/TRBV6-3
d_gene: NA
j_gene: TRBJ1-2
abundance: NA

CDR3aa: CASSPDSSGGYNEQFF
CDR3nt: TGTGCCAGCAGCCCGGACTCTAGCGGGGGGTACAATGAGCAGTTCTTC
v_gene: TRBV7-9
d_gene: TRBD2
j_gene: TRBJ2-1
abundance: few

CDR3aa: CASSFGYNEQFF
CDR3nt: TGTGCCAGCAGTTTTGGCTACAATGAGCAGTTCTTC
v_gene: TRBV5-6
d_gene: NA
j_gene: TRBJ2-1
abundance: many

CDR3aa: CASRATGTAVYEQYF
CDR3nt: TGTGCCAGCAGGGCCACCGGGACAGCAGTCTACGAGCAGTACTTC
v_gene: TRBV7-6
d_gene: TRBD1
j_gene: TRBJ2-7
abundance: NA

CDR3aa: CASSLNQGNTEAFF
CDR3nt: TGTGCCAGCAGTTTAAACCAGGGGAACACTGAAGCTTTCTTT
v_gene: TRBV6-5
d_gene: NA
j_gene: TRBJ1-1
abundance: few

CDR3aa: CASSGAGGQRPYGYTF
CDR3nt: TGTGCCAGCAGCGGCGCCGGAGGACAGAGACCTTATGGCTACACCTTC
v_gene: TRBV9
d_gene: NA
j_gene: TRBJ1-2
abundance: once

CDR3aa: CASSEWGPGLATYEQYF
CDR3nt: TGTGCCAGCAGTGAATGGGGACCGGGACTAGCGACATACGAGCAGTACTTC
v_gene: TRBV25-1
d_gene: TRBD2
j_gene: TRBJ2-7
abundance: NA

CDR3aa: CASGERAYEQYF
CDR3nt: TGTGCCAGCGGTGAGCGAGCCTACGAGCAGTACTTC
v_gene: TRBV12-3/TRBV12-4
d_gene: NA
j_gene: TRBJ2-7
abundance: few

CDR3aa: CASRGAGSDNEQFF
CDR3nt: TGTGCCAGCCGCGGCGCGGGGTCTGACAATGAGCAGTTCTTC
v_gene: TRBV7-9
d_gene: NA
j_gene: TRBJ2-1
abundance: few

CDR3aa: CAPPDRRYGYTF
CDR3nt: TGTGCCCCCCCGGACAGGCGCTATGGCTACACCTTC
v_gene: TRBV24-1
d_gene: TRBD1
j_gene: TRBJ1-2
abundance: few

CDR3aa: CASSLDKGPNEQFF
CDR3nt: TGCGCCAGCAGCTTGGACAAGGGGCCCAATGAGCAGTTCTTC
v_gene: TRBV5-1
d_gene: NA
j_gene: TRBJ2-1
abundance: many